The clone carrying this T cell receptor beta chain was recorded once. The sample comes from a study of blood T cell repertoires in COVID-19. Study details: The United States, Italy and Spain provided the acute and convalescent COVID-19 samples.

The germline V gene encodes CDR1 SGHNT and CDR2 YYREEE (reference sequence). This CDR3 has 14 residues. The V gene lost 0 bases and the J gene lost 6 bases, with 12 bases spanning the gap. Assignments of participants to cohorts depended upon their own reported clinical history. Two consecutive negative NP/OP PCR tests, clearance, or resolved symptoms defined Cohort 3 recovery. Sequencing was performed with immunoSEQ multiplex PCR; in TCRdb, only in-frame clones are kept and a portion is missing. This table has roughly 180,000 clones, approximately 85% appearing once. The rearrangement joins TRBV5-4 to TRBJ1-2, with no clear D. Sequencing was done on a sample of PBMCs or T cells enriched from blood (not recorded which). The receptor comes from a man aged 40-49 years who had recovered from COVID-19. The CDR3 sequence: CASSLAGWRDGYTF. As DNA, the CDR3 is TGTGCCAGCAGCTTGGCCGGGTGGAGGGATGGCTACACCTTC.